Sequencing of this TCR beta chain was carried out in a study of OX40 agonist ivuxolimab in advanced cancers. Measured with immunoSEQ multiplex PCR; TCRdb has only the in-frame clones, and not every one. Among 70,000 to 95,000 clones listed, 80% to 90% were seen once. The sample consisted of CD4+ or CD8+ T cells sorted from blood, taken in a trial of the OX40 agonist ivuxolimab. The clonotype originates from an adult with an advanced solid tumor such as melanoma, head and neck, liver or kidney cancer.

CDR3 sequence: CASSKRLAGEPPGTDTQYF. CDR3 nucleotides: TGTGCCAGTAGTAAGAGACTAGCGGGGGAACCTCCGGGCACAGATACGCAGTATTTT. The gene calls are TRBV19 and TRBJ2-3; 12 bases map to TRBD2. CDR3 size: 19 residues. Trimming cost V 4 bases and J 1 base; bases outside gene matches: 12. Germline V gene lookup returns CDR1 LNHDA and CDR2 SQIVND (reference sequence).